This T cell receptor (beta chain) is drawn from a study of shared clonotypes between healthy human individuals. Across the whole study: Each donor's CD4 naive and CD4 memory cells filled three plates apiece, CD8 naive two, and CD8 memory one.

Naivety among CD8 cells was defined by CD45RO negativity and positive CCR7 selection, thereby excluding terminally differentiated effector memory CD45RA+ cells. This clone showed up just once. Its antigen is unidentified. V shed 5 bases and J shed 7 bases, with 9 bases lying between them. The CDR3 contains 13 residues. Germline assignment: CDR1 LNHNV and CDR2 YYDKDF (reference sequence). Some clones are missing from TCRdb's copy, which holds only in-frame ones; the method was immunoSEQ multiplex PCR. The sample includes some 2 million clones, about 95% of them seen just once. The study's findings and limits: Generation of non-shared clonotypes was less probable than generation of clonotypes shared by all four donors. The genetic and exposure-history diversity represented was limited by few donors.

The rearrangement uses TRBV15 and TRBJ1-6; perhaps TRBD1 as D (5 bases). The source of this sequence is a man between 18 and 29 years old in good health. Material: naive CD8+ T cells sorted from blood. CDR3 nucleotide sequence: TGTGCCACCAGCGGGGCCCCGAATTCACCCCTCCACTTT. Its protein is CATSGAPNSPLHF.